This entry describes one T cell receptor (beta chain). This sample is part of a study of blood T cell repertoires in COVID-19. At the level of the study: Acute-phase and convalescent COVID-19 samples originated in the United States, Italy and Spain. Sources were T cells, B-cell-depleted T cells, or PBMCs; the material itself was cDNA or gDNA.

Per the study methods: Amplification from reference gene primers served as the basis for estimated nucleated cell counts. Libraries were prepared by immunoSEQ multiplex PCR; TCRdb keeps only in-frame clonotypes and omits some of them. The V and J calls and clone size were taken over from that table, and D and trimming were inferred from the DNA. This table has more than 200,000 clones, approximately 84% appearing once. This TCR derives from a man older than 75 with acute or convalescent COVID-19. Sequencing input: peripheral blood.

The CDR3 DNA is TGTGCCAGCAGCGCCCTTCAGGGTGATGGCAATCAGCCCCAGCATTTT. Protein product: CASSALQGDGNQPQHF. V is TRBV5-6 and J is TRBJ1-5, with D perhaps matching TRBD1 (5 bases). Germline loops: CDR1 SGHDT, CDR2 YYEEEE. The CDR3 loop spans 16 amino acids. V was trimmed by 4 bases and J by 2 bases, leaving 16 bases between them. Full variable domain (missing parts from reference TRBV5-6 and TRBJ1-5): DAGVTQSPTHLIKTRGQQVTLRCSPKSGHDTVSWYQQALGQGPQFIFQYYEEEERQRGNFPDRFSGHQFPNYSSELNVNALLLGDSALYLCASSALQGDGNQPQHFGDGTRLSIL.